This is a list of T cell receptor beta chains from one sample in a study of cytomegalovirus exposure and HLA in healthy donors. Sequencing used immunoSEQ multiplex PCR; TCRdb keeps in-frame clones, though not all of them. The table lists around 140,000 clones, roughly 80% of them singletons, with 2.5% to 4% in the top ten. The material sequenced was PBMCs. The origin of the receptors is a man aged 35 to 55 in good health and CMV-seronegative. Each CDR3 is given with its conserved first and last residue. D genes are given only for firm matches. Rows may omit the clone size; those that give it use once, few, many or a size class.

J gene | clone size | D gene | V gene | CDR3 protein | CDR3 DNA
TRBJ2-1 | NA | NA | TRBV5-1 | CASSLVASYNEQFF | TGCGCCAGCAGCTTGGTGGCTAGCTACAATGAGCAGTTCTTC
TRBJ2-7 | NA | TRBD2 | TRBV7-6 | CAGSRGRAGGQYEQYF | TGTGCCGGCAGCCGGGGGAGGGCGGGGGGGCAGTACGAGCAGTACTTC
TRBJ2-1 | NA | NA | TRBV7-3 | CASSPWGRELDEQFF | TGTGCCAGCAGCCCCTGGGGCAGGGAATTGGATGAGCAGTTCTTC
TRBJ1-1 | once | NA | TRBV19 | CASIGGGRMNTEAFF | TGTGCCAGTATTGGTGGGGGCAGGATGAACACTGAAGCTTTCTTT
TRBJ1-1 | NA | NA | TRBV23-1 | CASSWADMNTEAFF | TGCGCCAGCAGCTGGGCCGATATGAACACTGAAGCTTTCTTT
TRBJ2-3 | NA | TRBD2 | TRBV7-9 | CASSLSPRLAGGTDTQYF | TGTGCCAGCAGCTTGTCCCCTCGACTAGCGGGGGGCACAGATACGCAGTATTTT
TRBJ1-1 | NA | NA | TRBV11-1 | CASSLGRGSTEAFF | TGTGCCAGCAGCTTAGGCAGGGGTAGCACTGAAGCTTTCTTT
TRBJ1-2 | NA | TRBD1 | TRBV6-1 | CASSATGDGGYTF | TGTGCCAGCAGTGCTACAGGGGACGGCGGCTACACCTTC
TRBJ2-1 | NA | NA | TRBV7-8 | CASSFWSGDNEQFF | TGTGCCAGCAGCTTCTGGTCGGGGGACAATGAGCAGTTCTTC
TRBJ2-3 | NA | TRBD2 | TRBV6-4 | CASSPSGGAADTQYF | TGTGCCAGCAGCCCGAGCGGGGGGGCAGCAGATACGCAGTATTTT
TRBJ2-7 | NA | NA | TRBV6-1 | CASRTFGDGNYEQYF | TGTGCCAGCAGGACCTTTGGAGACGGGAATTACGAGCAGTACTTC
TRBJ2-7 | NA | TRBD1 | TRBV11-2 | CASSFQTGGAYEQYF | TGTGCCAGCAGCTTTCAGACAGGGGGGGCCTACGAGCAGTACTTC
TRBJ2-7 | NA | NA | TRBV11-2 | CASSARGSYEQYF | TGTGCCAGCAGCGCCAGGGGCTCCTACGAGCAGTACTTC
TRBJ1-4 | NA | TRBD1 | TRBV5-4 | CASSLGGQGTNEKLFF | TGTGCCAGCAGCTTGGGAGGACAGGGAACTAATGAAAAACTGTTTTTT
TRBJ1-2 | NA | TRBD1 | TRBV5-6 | CASSLADRGGYTF | TGTGCCAGCAGCTTGGCTGACAGGGGTGGCTACACCTTC
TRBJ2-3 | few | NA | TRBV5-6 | CASSLPGGTDTQYF | TGTGCCAGCAGCCTGCCCGGGGGCACAGATACGCAGTATTTT
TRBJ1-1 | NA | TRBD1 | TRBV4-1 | CASNPDRGSVEAFF | TGCGCCAGCAACCCGGACAGGGGATCCGTTGAAGCTTTCTTT
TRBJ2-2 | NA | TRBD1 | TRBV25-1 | CASSEWGTESNTGELFF | TGTGCCAGCAGTGAATGGGGGACAGAGTCGAACACCGGGGAGCTGTTTTTT